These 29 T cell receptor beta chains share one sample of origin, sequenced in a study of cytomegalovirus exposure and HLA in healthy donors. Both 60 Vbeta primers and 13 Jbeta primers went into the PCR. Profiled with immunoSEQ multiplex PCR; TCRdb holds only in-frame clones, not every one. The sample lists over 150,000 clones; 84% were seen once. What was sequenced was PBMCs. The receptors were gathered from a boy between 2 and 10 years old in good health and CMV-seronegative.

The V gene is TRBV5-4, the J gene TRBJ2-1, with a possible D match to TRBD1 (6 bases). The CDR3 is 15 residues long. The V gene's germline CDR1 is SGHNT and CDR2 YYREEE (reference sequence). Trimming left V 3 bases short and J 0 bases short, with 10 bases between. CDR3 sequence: CASSWGPSSYNEQFF. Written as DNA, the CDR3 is TGTGCCAGCAGCTGGGGGCCGAGCTCCTACAATGAGCAGTTCTTC.

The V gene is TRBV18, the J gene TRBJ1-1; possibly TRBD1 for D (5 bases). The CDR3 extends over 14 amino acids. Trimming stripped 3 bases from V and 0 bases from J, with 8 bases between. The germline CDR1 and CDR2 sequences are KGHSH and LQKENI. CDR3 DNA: TGTGCCAGCTCACCGGACACTTTGAACACTGAAGCTTTCTTT. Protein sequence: CASSPDTLNTEAFF. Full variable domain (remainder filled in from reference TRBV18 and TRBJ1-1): NAGVMQNPRHLVRRRGQEARLRCSPMKGHSHVYWYRQLPEEGLKFMVYLQKENIIDESGMPKERFSAEFPKEGPSILRIQQVVRGDSAAYFCASSPDTLNTEAFFGQGTRLTVV.

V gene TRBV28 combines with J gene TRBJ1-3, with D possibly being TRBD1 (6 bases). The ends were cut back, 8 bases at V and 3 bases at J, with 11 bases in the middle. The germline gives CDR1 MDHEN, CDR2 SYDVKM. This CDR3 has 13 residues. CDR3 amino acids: CASLTGLGNTIYF. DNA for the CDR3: TGTGCCAGCCTAACAGGGCTTGGAAACACCATATATTTT.

CDR3 region: CASRYRDSQETQYF. The CDR3 DNA reads as TGTGCAAGTCGATACCGGGACAGCCAAGAGACCCAGTACTTC. This rearrangement joins TRBV12-2 to TRBJ2-5; the table's D call TRBD1 went unverified against the DNA. TRBV12-2 is a pseudogene segment. The CDR3 contains 14 residues.

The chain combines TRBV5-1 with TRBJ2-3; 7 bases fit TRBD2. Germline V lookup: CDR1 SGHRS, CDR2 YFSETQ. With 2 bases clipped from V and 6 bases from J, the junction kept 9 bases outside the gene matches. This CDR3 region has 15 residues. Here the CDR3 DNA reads TGCGCCAGCAGCTTCAAAGACAGCGGGGACGATACGCAGTATTTT. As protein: CASSFKDSGDDTQYF. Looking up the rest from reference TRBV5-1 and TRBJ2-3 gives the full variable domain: KAGVTQTPRYLIKTRGQQVTLSCSPISGHRSVSWYQQTPGQGLQFLFEYFSETQRNKGNFPGRFSGRQFSNSRSEMNVSTLELGDSALYLCASSFKDSGDDTQYFGPGTRLTVL.

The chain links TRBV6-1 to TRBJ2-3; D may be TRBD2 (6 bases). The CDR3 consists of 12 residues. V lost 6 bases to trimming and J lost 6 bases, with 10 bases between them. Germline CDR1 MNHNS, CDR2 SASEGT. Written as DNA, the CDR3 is TGTGCCAGCAGAGTCCTAGCGGATACGCAGTATTTT. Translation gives CASRVLADTQYF.

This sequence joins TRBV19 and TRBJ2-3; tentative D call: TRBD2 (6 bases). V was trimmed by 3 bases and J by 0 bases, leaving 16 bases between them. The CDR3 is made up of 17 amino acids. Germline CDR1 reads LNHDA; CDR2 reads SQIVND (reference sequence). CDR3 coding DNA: TGTGCCAGTAGTATTGGAGGGCCAGGGTTAAGCACAGATACGCAGTATTTT. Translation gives CASSIGGPGLSTDTQYF.

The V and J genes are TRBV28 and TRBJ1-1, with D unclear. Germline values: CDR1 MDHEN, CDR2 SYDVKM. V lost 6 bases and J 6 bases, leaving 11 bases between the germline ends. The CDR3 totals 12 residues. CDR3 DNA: TGTGCCAGCAGAGCGGGCATATCTGAAGCTTTCTTT. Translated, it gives CASRAGISEAFF.

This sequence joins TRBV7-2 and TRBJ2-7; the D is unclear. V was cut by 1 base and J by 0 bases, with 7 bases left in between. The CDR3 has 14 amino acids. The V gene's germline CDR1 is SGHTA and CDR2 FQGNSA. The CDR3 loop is CASSLVGSSYEQYF. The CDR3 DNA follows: TGTGCCAGCAGCTTAGTGGGCAGCTCCTACGAGCAGTACTTC.

The CDR3 nucleotides read TGTGCCAGCAGTTGGAGACAGGGGGTGGCGGGAGGGCCCTCGGACATTCAGTACTTC. Translated, it gives CASSWRQGVAGGPSDIQYF. The V and J genes are TRBV28 and TRBJ2-4; either TRBD1 or TRBD2 may fit D (9 bases each). V lost 4 bases, J lost 8 bases, and 30 bases lay in between. The CDR3 totals 19 residues. Germline values: CDR1 MDHEN, CDR2 SYDVKM.

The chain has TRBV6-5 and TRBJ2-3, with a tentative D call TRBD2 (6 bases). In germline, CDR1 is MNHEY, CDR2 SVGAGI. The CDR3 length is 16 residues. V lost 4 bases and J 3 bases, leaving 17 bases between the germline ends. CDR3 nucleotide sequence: TGTGCCAGCAGTTCGGTGGGGGGACCGGGAACAGATACGCAGTATTTT. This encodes CASSSVGGPGTDTQYF.

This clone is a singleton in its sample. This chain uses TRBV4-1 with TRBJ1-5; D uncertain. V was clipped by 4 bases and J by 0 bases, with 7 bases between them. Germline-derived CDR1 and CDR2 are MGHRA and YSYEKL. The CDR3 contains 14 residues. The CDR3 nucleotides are TGCGCCAGCAGCCGCGGGATTAGCAATCAGCCCCAGCATTTT. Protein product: CASSRGISNQPQHF.

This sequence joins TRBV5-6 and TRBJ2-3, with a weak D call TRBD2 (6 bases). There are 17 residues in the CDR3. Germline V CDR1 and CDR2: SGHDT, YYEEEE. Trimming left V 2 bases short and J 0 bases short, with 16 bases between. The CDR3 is CASSLRRDLRSTDTQYF. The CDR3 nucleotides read TGTGCCAGCAGCTTAAGGCGGGATTTACGTAGCACAGATACGCAGTATTTT. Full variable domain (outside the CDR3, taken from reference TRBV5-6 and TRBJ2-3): DAGVTQSPTHLIKTRGQQVTLRCSPKSGHDTVSWYQQALGQGPQFIFQYYEEEERQRGNFPDRFSGHQFPNYSSELNVNALLLGDSALYLCASSLRRDLRSTDTQYFGPGTRLTVL.

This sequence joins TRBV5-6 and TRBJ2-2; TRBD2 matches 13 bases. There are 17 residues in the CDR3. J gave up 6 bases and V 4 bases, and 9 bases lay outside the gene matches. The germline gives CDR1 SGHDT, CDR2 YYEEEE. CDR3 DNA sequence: TGTGCCAGCAGCCCCCTGCTAGGACTAGCGGGAGCCGGGGAGCTGTTTTTT. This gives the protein CASSPLLGLAGAGELFF.

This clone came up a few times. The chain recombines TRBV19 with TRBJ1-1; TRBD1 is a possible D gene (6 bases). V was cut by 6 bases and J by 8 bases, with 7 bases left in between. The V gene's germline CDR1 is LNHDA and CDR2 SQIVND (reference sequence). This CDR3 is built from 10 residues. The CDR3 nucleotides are TGTGCCAGTAGCGACAGGGAAGCTTTCTTT. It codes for CASSDREAFF.

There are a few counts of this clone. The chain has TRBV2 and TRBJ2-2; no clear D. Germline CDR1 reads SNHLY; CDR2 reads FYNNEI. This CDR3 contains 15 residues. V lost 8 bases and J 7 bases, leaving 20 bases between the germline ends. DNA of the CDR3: TGTGCCAGCCAGAGTTCTGTAGCTGGCGGCGGGGAGCTGTTTTTT. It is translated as CASQSSVAGGGELFF.

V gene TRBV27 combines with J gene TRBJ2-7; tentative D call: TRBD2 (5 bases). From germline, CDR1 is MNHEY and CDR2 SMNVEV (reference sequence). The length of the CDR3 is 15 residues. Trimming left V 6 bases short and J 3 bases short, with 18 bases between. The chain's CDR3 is CASRFSGFGDYEQYF. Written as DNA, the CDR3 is TGTGCCAGCAGATTTTCCGGATTCGGGGACTACGAGCAGTACTTC.

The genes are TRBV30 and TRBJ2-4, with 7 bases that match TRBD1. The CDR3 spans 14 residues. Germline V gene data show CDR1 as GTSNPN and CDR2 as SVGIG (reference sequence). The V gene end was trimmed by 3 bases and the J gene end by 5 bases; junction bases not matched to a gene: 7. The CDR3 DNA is TGTGCCTGGAGCTTCGGGACAGAAGAAAACATTCAGTACTTC. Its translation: CAWSFGTEENIQYF.

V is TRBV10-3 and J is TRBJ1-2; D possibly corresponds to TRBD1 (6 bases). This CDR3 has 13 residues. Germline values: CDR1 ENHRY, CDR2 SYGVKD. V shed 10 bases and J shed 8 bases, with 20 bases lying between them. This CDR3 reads CASNNIGTPGYTF. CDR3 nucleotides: TGTGCCAGTAACAATATCGGGACACCGGGCTACACCTTC.

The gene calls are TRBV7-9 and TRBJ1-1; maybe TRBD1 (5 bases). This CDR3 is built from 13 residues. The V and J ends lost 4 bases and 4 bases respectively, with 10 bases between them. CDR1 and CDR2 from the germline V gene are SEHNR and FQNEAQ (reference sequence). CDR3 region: CASSSRDPTEAFF. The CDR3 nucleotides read TGTGCCAGCAGCTCGCGGGACCCCACTGAAGCTTTCTTT.

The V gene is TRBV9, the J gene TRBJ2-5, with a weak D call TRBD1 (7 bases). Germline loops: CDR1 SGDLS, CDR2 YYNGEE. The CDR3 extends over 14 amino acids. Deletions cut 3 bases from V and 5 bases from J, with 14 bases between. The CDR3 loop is CASSAGDRRETQYF. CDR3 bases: TGTGCCAGCAGCGCGGGGGACAGACGGGAGACCCAGTACTTC.

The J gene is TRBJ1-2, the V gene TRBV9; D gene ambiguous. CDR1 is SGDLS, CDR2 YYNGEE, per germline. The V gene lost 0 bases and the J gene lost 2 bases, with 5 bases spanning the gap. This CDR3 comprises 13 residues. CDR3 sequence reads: CASSVGRNYGYTF. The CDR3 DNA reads TGTGCCAGCAGCGTAGGTCGGAACTATGGCTACACCTTC. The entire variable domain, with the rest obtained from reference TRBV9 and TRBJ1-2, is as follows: DSGVTQTPKHLITATGQRVTLRCSPRSGDLSVYWYQQSLDQGLQFLIQYYNGEERAKGNILERFSAQQFPDLHSELNLSSLELGDSALYFCASSVGRNYGYTFGSGTRLTVV.

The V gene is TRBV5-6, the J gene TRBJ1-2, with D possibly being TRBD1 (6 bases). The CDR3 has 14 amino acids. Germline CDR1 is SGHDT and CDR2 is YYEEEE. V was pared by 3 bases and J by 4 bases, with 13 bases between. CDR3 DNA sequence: TGTGCCAGCAGCTCGGTTGCGACAGGCTATGGCTACACCTTC. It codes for CASSSVATGYGYTF.

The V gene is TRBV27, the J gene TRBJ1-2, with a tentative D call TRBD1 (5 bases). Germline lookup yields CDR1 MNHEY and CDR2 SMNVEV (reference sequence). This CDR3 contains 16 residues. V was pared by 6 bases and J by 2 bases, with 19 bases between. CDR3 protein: CASSQSRDFVNYGYTF. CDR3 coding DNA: TGTGCCAGCAGCCAATCCCGGGACTTTGTCAACTATGGCTACACCTTC.

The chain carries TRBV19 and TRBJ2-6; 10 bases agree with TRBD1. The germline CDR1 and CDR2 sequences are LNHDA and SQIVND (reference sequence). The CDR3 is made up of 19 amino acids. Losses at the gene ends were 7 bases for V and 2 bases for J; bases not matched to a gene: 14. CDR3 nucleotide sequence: TGTGCCAGTACATTAGGGACAGGGGTTTGGTCTCCTGGGGCCAACGTCCTGACTTTC. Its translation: CASTLGTGVWSPGANVLTF. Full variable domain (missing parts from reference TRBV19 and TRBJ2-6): DGGITQSPKYLFRKEGQNVTLSCEQNLNHDAMYWYRQDPGQGLRLIYYSQIVNDFQKGDIAEGYSVSREKKESFPLTVTSAQKNPTAFYLCASTLGTGVWSPGANVLTFGAGSRLTVL.

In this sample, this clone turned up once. In DNA, the CDR3 is TGTGCTAGTGGTTTGGCCTCCTCAATTTGGACAGAACCTAGGAGCGTGAACACTGAAGCTTTCTTT. Translating gives CASGLASSIWTEPRSVNTEAFF. This chain joins TRBV12-5 and TRBJ1-1; D might be TRBD1 (6 bases). V was shortened by 1 base and J by 0 bases, with 30 bases between the two germline ends. CDR1 is LGHNT and CDR2 is FRNRAP in the germline V gene. This CDR3 contains 22 residues.

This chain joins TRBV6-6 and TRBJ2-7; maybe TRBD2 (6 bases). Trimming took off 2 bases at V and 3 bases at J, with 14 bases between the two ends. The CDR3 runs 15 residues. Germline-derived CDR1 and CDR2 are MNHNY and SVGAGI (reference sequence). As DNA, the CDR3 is TGTGCCAGCAGTTACCCCGGGACTGATCACTACGAGCAGTACTTC. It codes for CASSYPGTDHYEQYF.

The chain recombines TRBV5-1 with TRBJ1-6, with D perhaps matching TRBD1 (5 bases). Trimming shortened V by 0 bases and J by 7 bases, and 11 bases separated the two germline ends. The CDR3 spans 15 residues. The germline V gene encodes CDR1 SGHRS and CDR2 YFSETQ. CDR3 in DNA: TGCGCCAGCAGCTTGGGCCTGACAGACAATTCACCCCTCCACTTT. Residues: CASSLGLTDNSPLHF.

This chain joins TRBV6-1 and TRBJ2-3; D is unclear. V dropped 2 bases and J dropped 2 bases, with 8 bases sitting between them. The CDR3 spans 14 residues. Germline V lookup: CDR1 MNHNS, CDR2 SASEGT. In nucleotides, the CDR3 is TGTGCCAGCAGTGAAATAGGAGCCACAGATACGCAGTATTTT. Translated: CASSEIGATDTQYF.